The rows below give T cell receptor beta chains drawn from one sample of a study of T-cell memory formation after mild COVID-19. MiXCR was run by TCRdb on the 5' RACE reads, yielding one entry per CDR3 protein. The sample holds 200,000 to 300,000 distinct CDR3 sequences, 15% to 19% seen once. Sequenced sample: PBMCs or a T cell subset sorted from them (not recorded which). The source is an adult woman who had mild COVID-19 (a few samples of this study predate the infection). Cell type and time point are not known. The CDR3 runs from the conserved cysteine through the conserved F or W. Each record gives: clone size, J gene, D gene, V gene, CDR3 DNA, CDR3 protein. A D gene is named only where the DNA matches it firmly. Rows may omit the clone size; those that give it use once, few, many or a size class.

few	TRBJ2-7	TRBD1	TRBV10-3	TGTGCCATCAGTGGGACAGGTACCTACGAGCAGTACTTC	CAISGTGTYEQYF
.	TRBJ2-3	TRBD1	TRBV7-9	TGTGCCAGCAGCTTAGAGACAGGGGTCACAGATACGCAGTATTTT	CASSLETGVTDTQYF
few	TRBJ2-1	TRBD2	TRBV10-3	TGTGCCATCGGCCCGGGACTAGCGGACAATGAGCAGTTCTTC	CAIGPGLADNEQFF
few	TRBJ1-1	.	TRBV12-3/TRBV12-4	TGTGCCAGCAGTTTGGCACGTGGGGGGTACGGGAACACTGAAGCTTTCTTT	CASSLARGGYGNTEAFF
many	TRBJ2-2	TRBD2	TRBV7-7	TGTGCTAGCAGCCCTCGACTAGCGGGAGGGAACCCCGGGGAGCTGTTTTTT	CASSPRLAGGNPGELFF
few	TRBJ1-2	.	TRBV5-5	TGTGCCAGCACCTCCCAGGGGCGTAACGCTGGCTACACCTTC	CASTSQGRNAGYTF
.	TRBJ2-3	TRBD2	TRBV12-3/TRBV12-4	TGTGCCAGCAGTGCTAGCGGGGGTCGCCCAGATACGCAGTATTTT	CASSASGGRPDTQYF
.	TRBJ1-6	.	TRBV7-9	TGTGCCAGCAGCTCGGGTGATAATTCACCCCTCCACTTT	CASSSGDNSPLHF
.	TRBJ1-3	.	TRBV11-2	TGTGCCAGCAGCGCCCAGACGTACGCTGGAAACACCATATATTTT	CASSAQTYAGNTIYF
few	TRBJ2-2	.	TRBV11-3	TGTGCCAGCAGCCGGAGCGTCACCGGGGAGCTGTTTTTT	CASSRSVTGELFF
.	TRBJ1-1	.	TRBV6-5	TGTGCCAGCAGTTACGGAGATATGAACACTGAAGCTTTCTTT	CASSYGDMNTEAFF
many	TRBJ1-2	.	TRBV24-1	TGTGCCACCAGGAAGGGGGGGAACTATGGCTACACCTTC	CATRKGGNYGYTF
.	TRBJ2-7	TRBD1	TRBV5-1	TGCGCCAGCAGCCTTCAAACAGGGGGGCAAGACGAGCAGTACTTC	CASSLQTGGQDEQYF
few	TRBJ2-2	.	TRBV9	TGTGCCAGCAGCGCCCTTCCGGGGAGGGAGCTGTTTTTT	CASSALPGRELFF
many	TRBJ1-5	.	TRBV18	TGTGCCAGCTCACCGTGGGGAGGCTTTAGCAATCAGCCCCAGCATTTT	CASSPWGGFSNQPQHF
few	TRBJ2-1	.	TRBV21-1	TGTGCCAGCACTAACAAAGCTAGTCGAGGACCGTTCTTC	CASTNKASRGPFF
.	TRBJ2-5	.	TRBV7-6	TGTGCCAGCAGCTTAGGGGCAGGGACCAAGCTGGCCCAGTACTTC	CASSLGAGTKLAQYF
many	TRBJ1-3	.	TRBV11-1	TGTGCCAGCAGCCTACGGACAGCGGGAAACACCATATATTTT	CASSLRTAGNTIYF
few	TRBJ1-5	.	TRBV4-1	TGCGCCAGCAGCCGGGCACAGGGCCAGCCCCAGCATTTT	CASSRAQGQPQHF
many	TRBJ2-1	.	TRBV12-3/TRBV12-4	TGTGCCAGCAGCTCCTTCGTAGGCTCCTACAATGAGCAGTTCTTC	CASSSFVGSYNEQFF
.	TRBJ2-4	.	TRBV20-1	TGCAGTGCTAGAGAGGCAAACATTCAGTACTTC	CSAREANIQYF
many	TRBJ2-1	TRBD2	TRBV7-2	TGTGCCAGCAGCTCGGGACTAGCGGGAGGGGAGCAGTTCTTC	CASSSGLAGGEQFF
.	TRBJ1-1	TRBD1	TRBV7-9	TGTGCCAGCAGCCAAGAACAGGGGGTTGATGAAGCTTTCTTT	CASSQEQGVDEAFF
.	TRBJ1-2	.	TRBV24-1	TGTGCCACCAGTGATAAGGGATTATATGGCTACACCTTC	CATSDKGLYGYTF
.	TRBJ1-5	.	TRBV18	TGTGCCAGCTCACCGAAAGACGGAAAAAATCAGCCCCAGCATTTT	CASSPKDGKNQPQHF
.	TRBJ2-5	TRBD2	TRBV3-1	TGTGCCAGCACCCATGGCGGGAGGGCGGTTGAGACCCAGTACTTC	CASTHGGRAVETQYF
medium-sized	TRBJ2-1	.	TRBV7-2	TGTGCCAGCAGCTTAGTTGGCGGAAACGACAATGAGCAGTTCTTC	CASSLVGGNDNEQFF
few	TRBJ2-7	.	TRBV15	TGTGCCACCAGCAGTGCTGGGTTTCTCTCCTACGAGCAGTACTTC	CATSSAGFLSYEQYF
.	TRBJ2-7	.	TRBV12-3/TRBV12-4	TGTGCCAGCAGGGGCCGGGACGGAGGCTACGAGCAGTACTTC	CASRGRDGGYEQYF
few	TRBJ2-1	TRBD2	TRBV9	TGTGCCAGCAGCGTCTGGACTAGCGGGAGGGCCGGTGAGCAGTTCTTC	CASSVWTSGRAGEQFF
many	TRBJ2-3	.	TRBV7-2	TGTGCCAGCAGCTTAGTAGTCGGGAGCACAGATACGCAGTATTTT	CASSLVVGSTDTQYF
few	TRBJ1-2	.	TRBV24-1	TGTGCCACCAGTGATTGGACATCGGATTATGGCTACACCTTC	CATSDWTSDYGYTF
many	TRBJ2-1	.	TRBV24-1	TGTGCCACCTCGAAAGAACTGGGGAACAATGAGCAGTTCTTC	CATSKELGNNEQFF
.	TRBJ2-7	TRBD2	TRBV5-1	TGCGCCAGCAGCGGTAGGGCGGGGGGTGCCTACGAGCAGTACTTC	CASSGRAGGAYEQYF
.	TRBJ1-6	TRBD1	TRBV10-3	TGTGCCATCAGTGCGACAGGGGATAATTCACCCCTCCACTTT	CAISATGDNSPLHF
.	TRBJ2-3	TRBD2	TRBV9	TGTGCCAGCAGCGTATCAGCGGGGGAAGCGTGGACGCAGTATTTT	CASSVSAGEAWTQYF
few	TRBJ2-1	TRBD1	TRBV6-2/TRBV6-3	TGTGCCAGCAGTGGGACAGGGGGGCATGAGCAGTTCTTC	CASSGTGGHEQFF
few	TRBJ2-3	TRBD1	TRBV4-2	TGTGCCAGCAGCCAAGGAGGGACAGGCGATTTCACAGATACGCAGTATTTT	CASSQGGTGDFTDTQYF
.	TRBJ1-1	.	TRBV5-6	TGTGCCAGCAGCTTGGAGCGGGGGGGCACTGAAGCTTTCTTT	CASSLERGGTEAFF
.	TRBJ2-6	.	TRBV18	TGTGCCAGCTCCCCGTCCACCCCCCAGTACTCTGGGGCCAACGTCCTGACTTTC	CASSPSTPQYSGANVLTF